The 23 T cell receptor beta chains presented below share a single source sample, sequenced in a study of blood T cell repertoires in COVID-19. Generated by immunoSEQ multiplex PCR, the TCRdb table keeps only in-frame clones and is missing some. The repertoire holds around 160,000 clones, 80% to 90% seen once, with about 8% in the top ten. Sequenced sample: peripheral blood. These receptors came from a woman aged 55-70 years with COVID-19, enrolled during active disease.

The gene calls are TRBV7-9 and TRBJ2-3, with D tentatively TRBD2 (5 bases). Germline V gene sequence: CDR1 SEHNR, CDR2 FQNEAQ (reference sequence). Trimming shortened V by 1 base and J by 6 bases, and 14 bases separated the two germline ends. This CDR3 is 15 amino acids long. CDR3 region: CASSLVPSREDTQYF. CDR3 sequence (DNA): TGTGCCAGCAGCTTAGTCCCTAGCCGTGAGGATACGCAGTATTTT.

This clone was counted a single time. The CDR3 spells CASSSLPYYEQYF. CDR3 in DNA: TGTGCCAGCAGCTCTCTCCCTTACTACGAGCAGTACTTC. The chain carries TRBV11-2 and TRBJ2-7; D is ambiguous. The CDR3 is 13 residues long. With 4 bases removed from V and 3 bases from J, the gap between germline ends came to 10 bases. The germline gives CDR1 SGHAT, CDR2 FQNNGV.

The chain has TRBV6-2 or TRBV6-3 and TRBJ1-2; 8 nucleotides align to TRBD1. J gave up 3 bases and V 1 base, and 7 bases lay outside the gene matches. This CDR3 spans 16 amino acids. The germline V gene has CDR1 MNHEY and CDR2 SVGEGT. The CDR3 region is CASSYLEGQGDYGYTF. DNA for the CDR3: TGTGCCAGCAGTTACTTAGAAGGACAGGGTGACTATGGCTACACCTTC.

The CDR3 nucleotides read TGTGCCAGCAGCGGGACAGGGTTTGGCACCGGGGAGCTGTTTTTT. Residues: CASSGTGFGTGELFF. V is TRBV2 and J is TRBJ2-2, with 9 bases identical to TRBD1. Trimming took 6 bases from V and 4 from J; bases not matched to a gene: 6. The CDR3 length is 15 residues. The germline V gene has CDR1 SNHLY and CDR2 FYNNEI.

This clone was observed once. CDR3 sequence: CASDRSSGNTIYF. In DNA form, the CDR3 reads TGTGCCAGTGACAGAAGCTCTGGAAACACCATATATTTT. V is TRBV19 and J is TRBJ1-3, with TRBD1 as a possible D gene (5 bases). The CDR3 has 13 residues. Germline CDR1 is LNHDA and CDR2 is SQIVND (reference sequence). The V gene lost 8 bases and the J gene lost 0 bases, with 8 bases spanning the gap.

The CDR3 DNA follows: TGTGCCAGCAGCGGACAGTTTTCGTCCTACGAGCAGTACTTC. Amino acids: CASSGQFSSYEQYF. The chain has TRBV11-2 and TRBJ2-7, with a tentative D call TRBD1 (6 bases). CDR3 length equals 14 residues. V shed 5 bases and J shed 1 base, with 12 bases lying between them. Germline lookup yields CDR1 SGHAT and CDR2 FQNNGV.

The chain is built from TRBV18 and TRBJ1-1; D unresolved. The germline V gene has CDR1 KGHSH and CDR2 LQKENI. The CDR3 contains 12 residues. V was cut by 4 bases and J by 1 base, with 4 bases left in between. CDR3 coding DNA: TGTGCCAGCTCACTTAAGAACACTGAAGCTTTCTTT. It translates to CASSLKNTEAFF.

This rearrangement joins TRBV6-5 to TRBJ1-4; 8 bases line up with TRBD1. The length of the CDR3 is 15 residues. The germline V gene encodes CDR1 MNHEY and CDR2 SVGAGI. The trim removed 4 bases at V and 7 bases at J, leaving 8 bases unmatched. The DNA of the CDR3 is TGTGCCAGCAGTTCCTTCGGACAGGGAGGTGAAAAACTGTTTTTT. Its protein is CASSSFGQGGEKLFF.

V is TRBV7-9 and J is TRBJ1-1, with D unresolved. Germline values: CDR1 SEHNR, CDR2 FQNEAQ (reference sequence). The germline V and J ends were trimmed by 2 bases and 4 bases, with 11 bases remaining between them. The CDR3 loop spans 14 amino acids. DNA for the CDR3: TGTGCCAGCAGCTTAAACGACTGGAGCACTGAAGCTTTCTTT. It is translated as CASSLNDWSTEAFF.

The CDR3 DNA reads TGTGCCAGCTCACCACGGACAGGGGCCGGTCCTAACTATGGCTACACCTTC. It encodes CASSPRTGAGPNYGYTF. The V gene is TRBV18, the J gene TRBJ1-2; 9 bases align to TRBD1. V lost 1 base to trimming and J lost 0 bases; unmatched junction nucleotides: 6. Per germline, CDR1 KGHSH and CDR2 LQKENI. The CDR3 has 17 amino acids.

The chain employs TRBV7-8 and TRBJ2-5; 8 nucleotides align to TRBD2. Trimming removed 1 base from V and 1 base from J; junction bases left unmatched: 8. There are 17 residues in the CDR3. Germline values: CDR1 SGHVS, CDR2 FQNEAQ. As DNA, the CDR3 is TGTGCCAGCAGCTTAGGGGGGCTAGCGGGCGTCCAAGAGACCCAGTACTTC. As protein: CASSLGGLAGVQETQYF. Full variable domain (rest looked up from reference TRBV7-8 and TRBJ2-5): GAGVSQSPRYKVAKRGQDVALRCDPISGHVSLFWYQQALGQGPEFLTYFQNEAQLDKSGLPSDRFFAERPEGSVSTLKIQRTQQEDSAVYLCASSLGGLAGVQETQYFGPGTRLLVL.

This rearrangement joins TRBV9 to TRBJ1-6; 9 bases match TRBD1. With 3 bases clipped from V and 7 bases from J, the junction kept 5 bases outside the gene matches. The length of the CDR3 is 15 residues. The germline gives CDR1 SGDLS, CDR2 YYNGEE. The CDR3 DNA reads as TGTGCCAGCAGCGCCTCCGGGACAGGGAATTCACCCCTCCACTTT. Amino acids: CASSASGTGNSPLHF.

The chain uses TRBV18 and TRBJ1-2; perhaps TRBD1 as D (6 bases). Germline CDR1 KGHSH, CDR2 LQKENI. Trimming removed 5 bases at V and 4 bases at J, with 11 bases between. CDR3 length equals 13 residues. Here the CDR3 DNA reads TGTGCCAGCTCATTACAGGGCAGCTATGGCTACACCTTC. Translating gives CASSLQGSYGYTF.

The rearrangement links TRBV12-3 or TRBV12-4 to TRBJ1-2, with TRBD1 matching 8 bases. CDR3 length: 12 amino acids. Germline trimming cut 6 bases from V and 5 bases from J; bases unmatched to any gene: 2. The CDR3 DNA sequence: TGTGCCAGCAGAGGACAGGGATATGGCTACACCTTC. Encoded protein: CASRGQGYGYTF.

The chain employs TRBV6-5 and TRBJ1-1; 8 bases agree with TRBD1. The CDR3 has 14 amino acids. Germline V gene sequence: CDR1 MNHEY, CDR2 SVGAGI. V shed 5 bases and J 6 bases; nucleotides not matched to a gene: 8. The CDR3 DNA sequence: TGTGCCAGCAGTACCCCAGGGGGCCGCGCTGAAGCTTTCTTT. Protein sequence: CASSTPGGRAEAFF.

The gene calls are TRBV18 and TRBJ2-7; the match to TRBD1 covers 9 bases. Germline V gene sequence: CDR1 KGHSH, CDR2 LQKENI. Trimming at V came to 2 bases and at J to 2 bases, leaving 4 bases not matched to a gene. CDR3 size: 15 residues. DNA of the CDR3: TGTGCCAGCTCACCAGCAGACAGGGGGGCCTACGAGCAGTACTTC. This encodes CASSPADRGAYEQYF.

The V and J genes are TRBV7-2 and TRBJ1-2; D is ambiguous. The CDR3 is 12 amino acids. V was shortened by 5 bases and J by 2 bases, with 6 bases between the two germline ends. CDR1 and CDR2 (germline): SGHTA, FQGNSA. This chain's CDR3 is CASSPTNYGYTF. The CDR3 DNA sequence: TGTGCCAGCAGCCCGACAAACTATGGCTACACCTTC.

The chain couples TRBV4-2 to TRBJ1-2; D ambiguous. CDR1 and CDR2 from the germline V gene are LGHNA and YNFKEQ. V lost 0 bases, J lost 0 bases, and 14 bases lay in between. This CDR3 is 17 amino acids long. The CDR3 nucleotides are TGTGCCAGCAGCCAAGACCCCCACGACATCACTAACTATGGCTACACCTTC. It is translated as CASSQDPHDITNYGYTF.

The J gene is TRBJ1-1, the V gene TRBV21-1; the D segment call TRBD1 is taken from the table without a DNA check. TRBV21-1 corresponds to a pseudogene. This CDR3 region has 16 residues. Here the CDR3 reads CASSKEGQGAGTEAFF. CDR3 DNA sequence: TGTGCCAGCAGCAAAGAAGGGCAGGGGGCGGGCACTGAAGCTTTCTTT.

The rearrangement links TRBV10-3 to TRBJ1-5, with D possibly being TRBD1 (5 bases). Trimming took off 5 bases at V and 0 bases at J, with 11 bases between the two ends. Germline CDR1 and CDR2: ENHRY and SYGVKD. This CDR3 has 15 residues. CDR3 sequence reads: CAISSRGDSNQPQHF. CDR3 DNA sequence: TGTGCCATCAGTTCCCGGGGGGATAGCAATCAGCCCCAGCATTTT.

V and J are TRBV4-3 and TRBJ1-2, with D uncertain. CDR1 and CDR2 (germline): LGHNA, YSLEER. Trimming removed 0 bases at V and 2 bases at J, with 13 bases between. This CDR3 region has 16 residues. Here the CDR3 reads CASSQDANSLNYGYTF. In nucleotides, the CDR3 is TGCGCCAGCAGCCAAGATGCCAACAGTTTAAACTATGGCTACACCTTC.

This rearrangement joins TRBV5-4 to TRBJ2-3; 8 nucleotides agree with TRBD1. V gave up 5 bases and J gave up 4 bases; unmatched junction bases: 3. This CDR3 comprises 13 residues. From germline, CDR1 is SGHNT and CDR2 YYREEE (reference sequence). The CDR3: CASSRTGSDTQYF. CDR3 bases: TGTGCCAGCAGTCGGACAGGGTCAGATACGCAGTATTTT.

The chain joins TRBV29-1 to TRBJ1-1; no clear D gene. This CDR3 comprises 14 residues. In germline, CDR1 is SQVTM, CDR2 ANQGSEA. Trimming removed 4 bases at V and 2 bases at J, with 14 bases between. The CDR3 sequence: CSVGRVSGNTEAFF. Written as DNA, the CDR3 is TGCAGCGTTGGCCGGGTCTCGGGAAACACTGAAGCTTTCTTT.